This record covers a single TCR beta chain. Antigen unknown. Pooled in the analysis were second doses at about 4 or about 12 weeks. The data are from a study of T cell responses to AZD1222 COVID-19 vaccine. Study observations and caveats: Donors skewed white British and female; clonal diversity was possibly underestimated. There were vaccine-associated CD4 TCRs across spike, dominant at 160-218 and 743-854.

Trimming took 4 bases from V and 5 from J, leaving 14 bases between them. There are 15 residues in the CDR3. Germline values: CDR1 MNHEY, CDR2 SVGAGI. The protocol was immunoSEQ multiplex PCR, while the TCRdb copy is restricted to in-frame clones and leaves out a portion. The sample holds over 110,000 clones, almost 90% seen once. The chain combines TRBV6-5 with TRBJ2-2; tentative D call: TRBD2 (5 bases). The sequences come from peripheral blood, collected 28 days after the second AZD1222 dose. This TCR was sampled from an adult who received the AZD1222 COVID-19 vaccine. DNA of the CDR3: TGTGCCAGCAGTTCCGTAGGGTCGGGGACCGGGGAGCTGTTTTTT. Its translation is CASSSVGSGTGELFF.